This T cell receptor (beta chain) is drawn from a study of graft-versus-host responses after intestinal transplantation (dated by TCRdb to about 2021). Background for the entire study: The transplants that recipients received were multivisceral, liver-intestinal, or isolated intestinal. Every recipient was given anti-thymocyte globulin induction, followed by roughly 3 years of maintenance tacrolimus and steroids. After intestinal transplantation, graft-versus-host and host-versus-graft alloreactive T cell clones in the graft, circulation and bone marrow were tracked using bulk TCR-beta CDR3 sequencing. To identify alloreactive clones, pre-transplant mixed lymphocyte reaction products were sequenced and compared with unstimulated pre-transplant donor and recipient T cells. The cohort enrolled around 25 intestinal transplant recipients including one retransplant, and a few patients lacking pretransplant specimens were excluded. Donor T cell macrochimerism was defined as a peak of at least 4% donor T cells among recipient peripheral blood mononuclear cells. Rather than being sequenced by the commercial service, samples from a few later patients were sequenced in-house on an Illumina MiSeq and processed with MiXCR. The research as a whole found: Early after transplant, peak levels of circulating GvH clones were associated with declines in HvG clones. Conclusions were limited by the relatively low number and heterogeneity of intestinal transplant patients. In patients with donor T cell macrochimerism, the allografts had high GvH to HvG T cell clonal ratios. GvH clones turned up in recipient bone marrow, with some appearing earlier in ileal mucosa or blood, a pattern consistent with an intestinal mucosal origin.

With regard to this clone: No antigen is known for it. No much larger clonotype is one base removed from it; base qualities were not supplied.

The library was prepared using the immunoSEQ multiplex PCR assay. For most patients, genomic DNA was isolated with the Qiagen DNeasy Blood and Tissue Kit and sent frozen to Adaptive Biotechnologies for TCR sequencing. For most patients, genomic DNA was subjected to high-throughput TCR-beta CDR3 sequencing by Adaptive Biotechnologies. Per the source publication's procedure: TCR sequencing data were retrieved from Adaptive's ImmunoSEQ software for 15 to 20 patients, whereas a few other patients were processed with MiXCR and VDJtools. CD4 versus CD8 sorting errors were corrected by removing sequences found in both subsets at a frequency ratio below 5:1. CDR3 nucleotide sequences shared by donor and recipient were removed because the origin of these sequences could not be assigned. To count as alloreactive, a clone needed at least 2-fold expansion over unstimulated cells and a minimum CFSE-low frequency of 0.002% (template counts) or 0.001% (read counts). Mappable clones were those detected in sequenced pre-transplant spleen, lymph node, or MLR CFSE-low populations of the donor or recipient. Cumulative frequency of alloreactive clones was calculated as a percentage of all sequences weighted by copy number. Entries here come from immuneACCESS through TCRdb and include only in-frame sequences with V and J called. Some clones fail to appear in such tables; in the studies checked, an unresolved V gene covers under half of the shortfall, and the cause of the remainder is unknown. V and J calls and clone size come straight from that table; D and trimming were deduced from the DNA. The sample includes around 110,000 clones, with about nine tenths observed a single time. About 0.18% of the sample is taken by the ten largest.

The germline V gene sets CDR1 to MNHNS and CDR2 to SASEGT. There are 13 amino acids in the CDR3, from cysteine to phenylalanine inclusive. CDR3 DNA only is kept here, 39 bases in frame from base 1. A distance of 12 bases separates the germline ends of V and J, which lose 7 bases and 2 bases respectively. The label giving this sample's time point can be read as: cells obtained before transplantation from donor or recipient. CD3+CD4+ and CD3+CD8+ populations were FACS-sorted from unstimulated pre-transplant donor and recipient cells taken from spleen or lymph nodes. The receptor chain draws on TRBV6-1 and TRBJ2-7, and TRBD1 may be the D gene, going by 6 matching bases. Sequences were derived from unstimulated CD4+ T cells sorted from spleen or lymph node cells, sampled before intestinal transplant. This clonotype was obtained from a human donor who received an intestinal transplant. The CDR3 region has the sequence CASTETGPYEQYF. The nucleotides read TGTGCCAGCACTGAGACAGGACCCTACGAGCAGTACTTC.